This T cell receptor (beta chain) comes out of a study of molecular identifiers for immune sequencing clone quantification. Study observations and caveats: Clonotypes surpassing 20 RNA copies contained over 98% of effector molecules, versus under 1% in naive cells.

In the sort, naive CD8 T cells were defined as CD8+CD4-CCR7+CD45RA+. V trimming: 5 bases; J trimming: 7 bases; junction bases outside the gene matches: 14. CDR3 size: 17 residues. Per germline, CDR1 PRHDT and CDR2 FYEKMQ (reference sequence). TCRdb re-called the PCR reads through MiXCR, storing one row per CDR3 protein. The table includes some 590,000 distinct CDR3 sequences, less than 30% detected once. This clonotype was recorded at least ten times. What it binds is unknown. The receptor comes from a human donor in good health. Some libraries in this study had Jurkat cell RNA spiked in. The chain carries TRBV13 and TRBJ1-6, with TRBD1 identical over 7 bases. Material for sequencing was naive CD8+ T cells from blood, with Jurkat cell RNA spiked in. Subset in this sample: FACS-sorted CD8+CD4-CCR7+CD45RA+ naive T cells. CDR3 residues: CASSSADTGVRNSPLHF. The CDR3 DNA follows: TGTGCCAGCAGCAGCGCGGATACAGGGGTTAGGAATTCACCCCTCCACTTT.